A selection of T cell receptor beta chains follows, all from one sample in a study of PD-L1 blockade in urothelial cancer. The repertoire was sequenced with immunoSEQ multiplex PCR; TCRdb's copy has only in-frame clones and lacks some. The sample yields roughly 63,000 clones, 80% to 90% seen once. Sequenced material: PBMCs, taken around atezolizumab (anti-PD-L1) treatment. These receptors were obtained from a man aged 70 or older with urothelial cancer. Both conserved end residues are part of each CDR3. D genes are given only for firm matches. Clone size is shown for a subset of rows, as once, few, many or a class of expanded clone.

j_gene,d_gene,v_gene,abundance,CDR3nt,CDR3aa
TRBJ2-7,-,TRBV5-8,-,TGTGCCAGCAGCTCCCTAAAGAGTCCGGTGAGAGAGCAGTACTTC,CASSSLKSPVREQYF
TRBJ2-7,TRBD2,TRBV12-5,-,TGTGCTAGTGGGCCGGGACTAGCGGGAGGGGCCTACGAGCAGTACTTC,CASGPGLAGGAYEQYF
TRBJ2-2,TRBD2,TRBV5-1,-,TGCGCCAGCAGCCAAGGACTAGCGGGTCGGGGCGGGGAGCTGTTTTTT,CASSQGLAGRGGELFF
TRBJ2-5,TRBD2,TRBV11-2,-,TGTGCCAGCAGCCCGAGGACTAGCGGGGGAGAAGAGACCCAGTACTTC,CASSPRTSGGEETQYF
TRBJ2-7,TRBD1,TRBV11-2,-,TGTGCCAGCAGCTTAGATATGGCAGGGGGCGGCGAGCAGTACTTC,CASSLDMAGGGEQYF
TRBJ1-6,TRBD1,TRBV10-1,few,TGCGCCAGCACCCAGGACAGGGACACTAATTCACCCCTCCACTTT,CASTQDRDTNSPLHF
TRBJ1-1,-,TRBV29-1,-,TGCAGCGTTGCGAGCACTGAAGCTTTCTTT,CSVASTEAFF
TRBJ2-3,-,TRBV6-1,-,TGTGCCAGCAGTGAAGCGCTGCGAGATACGCAGTATTTT,CASSEALRDTQYF
TRBJ2-5,TRBD1,TRBV11-3,-,TGTGCCAGCAGCCTCCGGACAGGGCATCAAGAGACCCAGTACTTC,CASSLRTGHQETQYF
TRBJ2-1,TRBD1,TRBV5-1,-,TGCGCCAGCACCAATGGACAGGGGACCGACAATGAGCAGTTCTTC,CASTNGQGTDNEQFF
TRBJ2-5,TRBD2,TRBV7-2,-,TGTGCCAGCAGCTTAGGAGGTTCGGGGGGGGAGACCCAGTACTTC,CASSLGGSGGETQYF
TRBJ2-7,TRBD2,TRBV11-1,few,TGTGCCAGCAGCTTAGCGCCAAGCGGGAAGTCCTACGAGCAGTACTTC,CASSLAPSGKSYEQYF
TRBJ2-3,TRBD2,TRBV19,-,TGTGCCAGTAGCTCTCGGACTAGCGGGAGTTCCCCAGATACGCAGTATTTT,CASSSRTSGSSPDTQYF
TRBJ2-3,TRBD1,TRBV18,once,TGTGCCAGCTCATCCCTAACAGGGGGCCGTAGCACAGATACGCAGTATTTT,CASSSLTGGRSTDTQYF
TRBJ2-7,-,TRBV25-1,-,TGTGCCAGCAGTGAATATCGCGGGGGCGAGGACGAGCAGTACTTC,CASSEYRGGEDEQYF
TRBJ2-2,-,TRBV11-3,-,TGTGCCAGCAGTTTAGCGCCAGGGGGGACCGGGGAGCTGTTTTTT,CASSLAPGGTGELFF
TRBJ2-7,-,TRBV2,-,TGTGCCAGCAGTGTTGTTTCAGGGGGGTACGAGCAGTACTTC,CASSVVSGGYEQYF
TRBJ1-2,TRBD1,TRBV2,-,TGTGCCAGCAGAGCCGGGACAGTCTTCTATGGCTACACCTTC,CASRAGTVFYGYTF
TRBJ1-1,-,TRBV18,-,TGTGCCAGCTCACCAGCGGGGTCGTCTTTAACTGAAGCTTTCTTT,CASSPAGSSLTEAFF
TRBJ2-2,-,TRBV5-1,-,TGCGCCAGCAGCAATCGACAGCAGACCGGGGAGCTGTTTTTT,CASSNRQQTGELFF
TRBJ2-7,-,TRBV14,once,TGTGCCAGCAGCCCTAGTAGCATCTACGAGCAGTACTTC,CASSPSSIYEQYF
TRBJ2-2,-,TRBV6-1,-,TGTGCCAGCAGTGATATACAGATCCCTCCCGGGGAGCTGTTTTTT,CASSDIQIPPGELFF
TRBJ2-1,TRBD2,TRBV2,-,TGTGCCACCTCTAGCGGGGGACACAATGAGCAGTTCTTC,CATSSGGHNEQFF
TRBJ2-2,-,TRBV5-4,-,TGTGCCAGCAGCTCAGGGGCAGGGGACCGGGAGCTGTTTTTT,CASSSGAGDRELFF